This T cell receptor (beta chain) was recorded in a study of response to subunit inactivated influenza vaccine. Study findings and constraints: New T cells are recruited in small numbers by each seasonal influenza vaccination, according to the authors' suggestion.

TCRdb analysed the RT-PCR reads with MiXCR anew, one entry per CDR3 protein. Among 500,000 or so distinct CDR3 sequences listed, more than 15% were seen once. The CDR3 length is 14 residues. Germline lookup yields CDR1 SGHRS and CDR2 YFSETQ. Between the trimmed V and J ends, which lost 4 bases and 7 bases, there was a span of 15 bases. This clonotype has a handful of counts. What it binds is not known. Sequenced material: CD4+ T cells sorted from PBMCs, taken roughly 24 months after vaccination. The chain recombines TRBV5-1 with TRBJ2-1; the D gene is possibly TRBD1 (6 bases). The clonotype was recovered from a man aged 45 to 70 who received an inactivated influenza vaccine. CDR3 sequence reads: CASSEPVRGNEQFF. As DNA, the CDR3 is TGCGCCAGCAGCGAACCGGTCAGGGGTAATGAGCAGTTCTTC.